The 5 T cell receptor beta chains given below trace back to one sample, sequenced in a study of T cells in Graves' hyperthyroidism and ophthalmopathy. TCR beta CDR3 regions were amplified from RNA transcripts. RT-PCR in the first round (using the HTBI primer set) targeted the TCR CDR3. TCRdb redid the calling of the multiplex PCR reads with MiXCR, one entry per CDR3 protein. The sample holds just under 750,000 distinct CDR3 sequences, approximately 40% seen once. Sequenced sample: blood. The receptors were gathered from a woman in her 40s with Graves' hyperthyroidism.

Of note for this clonotype: Germline is not matched at one junction end, which may reflect a read error. V usage is TRBV25-1 and J usage is TRBJ2-5, with D possibly being TRBD1 (6 bases). The CDR3 has 15 amino acids. Germline lookup yields CDR1 MGHDK and CDR2 SYGVNS. DNA for the CDR3: TGTGCCAGCTCACCACGGATGGGGGCCCAAGAGGCCCAGTACTTC. Translated, it gives CASSPRMGAQEAQYF.

This clonotype was observed a few times. The chain carries TRBV6-5 and TRBJ1-4, with D possibly TRBD1 on 6 matching bases. Trimming cost V 6 bases and J 7 bases, with 15 bases left between them. Germline CDR1 and CDR2: MNHEY and SVGAGI. The CDR3 is made up of 14 amino acids. CDR3 nucleotide sequence: TGTGCCAGCAGCCGACAGGAAAGGGGTGAAAAACTGTTTTTT. It encodes CASSRQERGEKLFF.

This clonotype came up a few times. J is TRBJ2-5 and V is TRBV11-2, with D possibly TRBD2 on 6 matching bases. This CDR3 region has 14 residues. Deletions cut 3 bases from V and 5 bases from J, with 13 bases between. Germline V gives CDR1 SGHAT, CDR2 FQNNGV. CDR3 residues: CASSFEGLGETQYF. CDR3 nucleotides: TGTGCCAGCAGCTTCGAGGGACTGGGGGAGACCCAGTACTTC.

This clonotype appeared once. One base away lies a much larger clone, so this may be a sequencing read error. The chain couples TRBV7-9 to TRBJ2-5; 9 bases map to TRBD1. Trimming cost V 5 bases and J 5 bases; bases outside gene matches: 6. There are 14 residues in the CDR3. CDR1 and CDR2 from the germline V gene are SEHNR and FQNEAQ (reference sequence). In DNA form, the CDR3 reads TGTGCCAGCAGCCACCGGGACAGGGTGGAGACCCAGTACTTC. Translating it yields CASSHRDRVETQYF.

The sample holds a few counts of this clonotype. The chain joins TRBV5-8 to TRBJ2-7, with TRBD2 matching over 9 bases. V gave up 5 bases and J gave up 5 bases; unmatched junction bases: 5. Germline V gives CDR1 SGHTS, CDR2 YDEGEE. The CDR3 consists of 13 residues. The CDR3: CASRASGTDEQYF. The CDR3 coding sequence is TGTGCCAGCAGAGCTAGCGGGACTGACGAGCAGTACTTC.